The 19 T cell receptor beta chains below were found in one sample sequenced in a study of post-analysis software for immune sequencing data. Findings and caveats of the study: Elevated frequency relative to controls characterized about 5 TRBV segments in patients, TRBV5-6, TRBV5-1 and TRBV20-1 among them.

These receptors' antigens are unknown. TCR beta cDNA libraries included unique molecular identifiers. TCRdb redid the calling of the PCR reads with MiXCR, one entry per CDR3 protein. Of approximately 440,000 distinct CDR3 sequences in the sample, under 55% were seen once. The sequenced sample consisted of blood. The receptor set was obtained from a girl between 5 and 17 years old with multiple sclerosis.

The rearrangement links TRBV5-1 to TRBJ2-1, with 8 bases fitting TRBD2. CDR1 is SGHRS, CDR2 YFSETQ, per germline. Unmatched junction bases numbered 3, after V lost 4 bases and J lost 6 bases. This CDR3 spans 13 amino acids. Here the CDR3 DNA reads TGCGCCAGCAGCCGGACTAGCCGCAATGAGCAGTTCTTC. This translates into CASSRTSRNEQFF.

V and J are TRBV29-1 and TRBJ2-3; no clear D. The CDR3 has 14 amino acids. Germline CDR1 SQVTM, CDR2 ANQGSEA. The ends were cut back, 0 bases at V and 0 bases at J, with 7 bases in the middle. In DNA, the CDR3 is TGCAGCGTTGAAGACACGGCTAGCACAGATACGCAGTATTTT. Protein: CSVEDTASTDTQYF.

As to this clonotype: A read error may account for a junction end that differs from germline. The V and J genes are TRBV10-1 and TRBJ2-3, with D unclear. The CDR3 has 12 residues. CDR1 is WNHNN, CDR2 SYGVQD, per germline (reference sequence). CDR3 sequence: CASSKSTDTQYF. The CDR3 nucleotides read TGCGCCAGCAGTAAGTCGACAGATACGCAGTATTTT.

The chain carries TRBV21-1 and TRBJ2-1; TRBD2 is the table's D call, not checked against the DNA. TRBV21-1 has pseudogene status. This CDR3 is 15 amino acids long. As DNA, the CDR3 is TGTGCCAGCAGCAATTGGGCAGGGACTAACAATGAGCAGTTCTTC. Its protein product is CASSNWAGTNNEQFF.

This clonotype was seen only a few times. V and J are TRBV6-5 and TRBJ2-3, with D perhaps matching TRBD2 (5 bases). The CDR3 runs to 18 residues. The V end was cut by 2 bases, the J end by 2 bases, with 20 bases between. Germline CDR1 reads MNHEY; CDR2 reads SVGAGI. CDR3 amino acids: CASSYGPRTGRDTDTQYF. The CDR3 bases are TGTGCCAGCAGTTACGGCCCGAGGACGGGGAGAGACACAGATACGCAGTATTTT.

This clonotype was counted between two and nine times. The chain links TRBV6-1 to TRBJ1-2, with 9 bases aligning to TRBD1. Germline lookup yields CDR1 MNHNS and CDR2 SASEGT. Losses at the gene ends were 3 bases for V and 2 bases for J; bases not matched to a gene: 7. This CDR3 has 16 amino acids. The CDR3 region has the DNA TGTGCCAGCAGTGATCCCCCAGGACAGGGGAACTATGGCTACACCTTC. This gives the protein CASSDPPGQGNYGYTF.

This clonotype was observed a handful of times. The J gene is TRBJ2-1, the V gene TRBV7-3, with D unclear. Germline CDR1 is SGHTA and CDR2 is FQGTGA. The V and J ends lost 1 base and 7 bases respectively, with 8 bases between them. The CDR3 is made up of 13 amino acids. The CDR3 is CASSLIKANEQFF. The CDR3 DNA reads TGTGCCAGCAGCTTAATAAAAGCGAATGAGCAGTTCTTC.

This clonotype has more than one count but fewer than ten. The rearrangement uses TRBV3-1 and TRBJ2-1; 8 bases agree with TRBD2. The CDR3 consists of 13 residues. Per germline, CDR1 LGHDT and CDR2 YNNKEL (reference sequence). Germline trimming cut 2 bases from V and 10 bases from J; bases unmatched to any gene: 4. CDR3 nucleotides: TGTGCCAGCAGCCAATTAGCGGGAAAGGAGCAGTTCTTC. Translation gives CASSQLAGKEQFF.

CDR3 in amino acids: CASNRQGLAYEQYF. The CDR3 DNA is TGTGCCAGCAACCGACAGGGGTTGGCCTACGAGCAGTACTTC. V gene TRBV14 combines with J gene TRBJ2-7; TRBD1 matches at 8 bases. CDR1 and CDR2 from the germline V gene are SGHDN and FVKESK. This CDR3 comprises 14 residues. With 7 bases clipped from V and 2 bases from J, the junction kept 7 bases outside the gene matches.

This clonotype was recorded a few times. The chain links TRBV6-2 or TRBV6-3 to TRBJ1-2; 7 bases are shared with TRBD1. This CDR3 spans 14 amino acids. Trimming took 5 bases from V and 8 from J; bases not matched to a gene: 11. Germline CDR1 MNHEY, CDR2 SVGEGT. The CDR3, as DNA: TGTGCCAGCAGTACCACCGGACAGGCTGGCGGCTACACCTTC. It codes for CASSTTGQAGGYTF.

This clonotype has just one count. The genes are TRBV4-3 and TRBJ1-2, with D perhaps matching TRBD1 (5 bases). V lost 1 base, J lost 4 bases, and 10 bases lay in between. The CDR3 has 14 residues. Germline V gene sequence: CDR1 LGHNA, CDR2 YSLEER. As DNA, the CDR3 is TGCGCCAGCAGCCAAGTGGGGGTTGGCTATGGCTACACCTTC. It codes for CASSQVGVGYGYTF.

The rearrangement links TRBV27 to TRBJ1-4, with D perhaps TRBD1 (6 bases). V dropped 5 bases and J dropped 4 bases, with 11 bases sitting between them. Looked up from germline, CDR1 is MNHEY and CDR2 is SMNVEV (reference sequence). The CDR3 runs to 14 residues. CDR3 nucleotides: TGTGCCAGCAGTCCATTAGGGGGTAATGAAAAACTGTTTTTT. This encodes CASSPLGGNEKLFF.

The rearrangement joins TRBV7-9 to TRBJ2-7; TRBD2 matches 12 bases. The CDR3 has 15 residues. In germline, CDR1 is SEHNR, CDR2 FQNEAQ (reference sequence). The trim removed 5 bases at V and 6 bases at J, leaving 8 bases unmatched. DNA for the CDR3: TGTGCCAGCAGCCCAGGACTAGCGGGACATGGCGAGCAGTACTTC. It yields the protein CASSPGLAGHGEQYF.

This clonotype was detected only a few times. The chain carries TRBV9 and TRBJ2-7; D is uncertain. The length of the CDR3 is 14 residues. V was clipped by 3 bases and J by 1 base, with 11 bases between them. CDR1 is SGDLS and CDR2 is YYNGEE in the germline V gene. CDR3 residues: CASSAKLTSYEQYF. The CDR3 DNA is TGTGCCAGCAGCGCCAAACTCACTTCCTACGAGCAGTACTTC. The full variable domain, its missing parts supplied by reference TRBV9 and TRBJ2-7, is DSGVTQTPKHLITATGQRVTLRCSPRSGDLSVYWYQQSLDQGLQFLIQYYNGEERAKGNILERFSAQQFPDLHSELNLSSLELGDSALYFCASSAKLTSYEQYFGPGTRLTVT.

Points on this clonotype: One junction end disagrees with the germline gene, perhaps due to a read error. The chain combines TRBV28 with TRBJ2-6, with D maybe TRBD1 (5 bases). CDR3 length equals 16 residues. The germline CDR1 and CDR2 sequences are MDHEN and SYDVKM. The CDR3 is CASSLGLSSGASVLTF. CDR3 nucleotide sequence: TGTGCCAGCAGTTTAGGGCTCAGCTCTGGGGCCAGCGTCCTGACTTTC. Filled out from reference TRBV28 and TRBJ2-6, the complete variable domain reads DVKVTQSSRYLVKRTGEKVFLECVQDMDHENMFWYRQDPGLGLRLIYFSYDVKMKEKGDIPEGYSVSREKKERFSLILESASTNQTSMYLCASSLGLSSGASVLTFGAGSRLTVL.

The CDR3 reads CASSALRLAGGPEQFF. CDR3 bases: TGTGCCAGCAGTGCACTACGACTAGCGGGAGGGCCTGAGCAGTTCTTC. The chain uses TRBV2 and TRBJ2-1; 14 nucleotides agree with TRBD2. The V segment lost 4 bases and the J segment 9 bases; nucleotides outside the gene matches: 8. Germline V CDR1 and CDR2: SNHLY, FYNNEI. The CDR3 runs 16 residues. Full variable domain (outside the CDR3, taken from reference TRBV2 and TRBJ2-1): EPEVTQTPSHQVTQMGQEVILRCVPISNHLYFYWYRQILGQKVEFLVSFYNNEISEKSEIFDDQFSVERPDGSNFTLKIRSTKLEDSAMYFCASSALRLAGGPEQFFGPGTRLTVL.

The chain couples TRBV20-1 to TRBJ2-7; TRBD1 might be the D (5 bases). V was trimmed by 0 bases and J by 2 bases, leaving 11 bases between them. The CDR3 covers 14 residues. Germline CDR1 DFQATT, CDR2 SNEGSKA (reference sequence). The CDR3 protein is CSARDREITYEQYF. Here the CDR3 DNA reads TGCAGTGCTAGAGACAGGGAAATAACCTACGAGCAGTACTTC.

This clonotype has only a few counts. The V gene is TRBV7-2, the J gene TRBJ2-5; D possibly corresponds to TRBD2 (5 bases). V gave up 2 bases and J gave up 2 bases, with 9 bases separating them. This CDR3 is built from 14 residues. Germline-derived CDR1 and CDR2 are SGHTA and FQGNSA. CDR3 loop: CASSLIGIQETQYF. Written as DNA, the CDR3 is TGTGCCAGCAGCTTAATCGGGATACAAGAGACCCAGTACTTC.

CDR3 in amino acids: CASSLDPAGTYEQYF. DNA of the CDR3: TGTGCCAGCAGCTTAGACCCGGCGGGTACCTACGAGCAGTACTTC. This chain connects TRBV11-1 to TRBJ2-7; tentative D call: TRBD2 (5 bases). Deletions cut 1 base from V and 2 bases from J, with 12 bases between. This CDR3 region has 15 residues. Germline V gives CDR1 SGHAT, CDR2 FQDESV (reference sequence).